A single T cell receptor beta chain is shown here with its context. Its antigen is not identified. TCR beta CDR3 sequences were amplified from RNA transcripts. A first-round RT-PCR of the TCR CDR3 used the HTBI primer set. TCRdb re-derived calls from the multiplex PCR reads in MiXCR, one entry per CDR3 protein. This table holds roughly 500,000 distinct CDR3 sequences, roughly 23% found once. The entry originates in a study of T cells in Graves' hyperthyroidism and ophthalmopathy. On the study more broadly: Before any treatment, at initial diagnosis, peripheral blood was collected. Study conclusions and caveats: In blood, most of the thyroid clonotypes expanded above 0.001 were also present.

Extraction of PBMCs used roughly 9.3 ml of fresh peripheral blood. The junction had 2 bases not matched to a gene; V was cut back by 4 bases and J by 5 bases. CDR1 SGHRS and CDR2 YFSETQ come from the germline V gene. The CDR3 runs to 14 residues. The sequenced material came from blood. This receptor was taken from a woman in her sixties or seventies with Graves' ophthalmopathy. The chain has TRBV5-1 and TRBJ2-1, with 11 bases fitting TRBD2. CDR3 nucleotide sequence: TGCGCCAGCAGCGTGGGACTAGCGGACAATGAGCAGTTCTTC. Translated: CASSVGLADNEQFF. The variable domain in full, with the rest retrieved from reference TRBV5-1 and TRBJ2-1, is KAGVTQTPRYLIKTRGQQVTLSCSPISGHRSVSWYQQTPGQGLQFLFEYFSETQRNKGNFPGRFSGRQFSNSRSEMNVSTLELGDSALYLCASSVGLADNEQFFGPGTRLTVL.